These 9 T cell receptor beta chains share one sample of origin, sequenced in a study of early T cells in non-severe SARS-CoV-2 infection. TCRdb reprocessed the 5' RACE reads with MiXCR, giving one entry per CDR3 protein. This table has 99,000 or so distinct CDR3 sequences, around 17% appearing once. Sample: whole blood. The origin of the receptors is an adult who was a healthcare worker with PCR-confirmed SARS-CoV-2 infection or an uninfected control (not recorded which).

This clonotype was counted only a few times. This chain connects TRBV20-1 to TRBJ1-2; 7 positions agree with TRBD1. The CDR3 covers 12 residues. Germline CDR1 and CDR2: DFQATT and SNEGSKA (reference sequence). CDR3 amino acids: CSADRDSYGYTF. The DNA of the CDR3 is TGCTCCGCAGACAGGGACTCCTATGGCTACACCTTC.

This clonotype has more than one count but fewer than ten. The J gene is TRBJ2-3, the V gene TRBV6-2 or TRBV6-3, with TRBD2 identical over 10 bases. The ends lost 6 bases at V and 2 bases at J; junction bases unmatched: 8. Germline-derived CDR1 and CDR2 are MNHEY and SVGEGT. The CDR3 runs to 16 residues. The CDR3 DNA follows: TGTGCCAGCAGGCCAAGACTAGCGGGCGTCACAGATACGCAGTATTTT. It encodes CASRPRLAGVTDTQYF.

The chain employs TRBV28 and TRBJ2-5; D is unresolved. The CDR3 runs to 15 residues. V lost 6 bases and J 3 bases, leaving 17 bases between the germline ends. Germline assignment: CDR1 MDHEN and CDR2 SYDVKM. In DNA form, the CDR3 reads TGTGCCAGCAGCCGTATCCTAAATAAAGAAGAGACCCAGTACTTC. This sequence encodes CASSRILNKEETQYF.

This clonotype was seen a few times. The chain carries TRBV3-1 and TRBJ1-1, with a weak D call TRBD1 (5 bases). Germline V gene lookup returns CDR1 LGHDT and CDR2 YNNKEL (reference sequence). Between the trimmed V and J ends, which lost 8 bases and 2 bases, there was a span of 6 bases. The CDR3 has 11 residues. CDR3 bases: TGTGCCAGCGGGGGTAACACTGAAGCTTTCTTT. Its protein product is CASGGNTEAFF.

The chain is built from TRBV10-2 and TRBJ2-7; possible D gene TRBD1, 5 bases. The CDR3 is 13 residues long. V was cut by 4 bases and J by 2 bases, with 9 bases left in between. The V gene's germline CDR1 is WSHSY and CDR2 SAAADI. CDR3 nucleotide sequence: TGCGCCAGCAGTGTAGGACAAACCTACGAGCAGTACTTC. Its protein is CASSVGQTYEQYF.

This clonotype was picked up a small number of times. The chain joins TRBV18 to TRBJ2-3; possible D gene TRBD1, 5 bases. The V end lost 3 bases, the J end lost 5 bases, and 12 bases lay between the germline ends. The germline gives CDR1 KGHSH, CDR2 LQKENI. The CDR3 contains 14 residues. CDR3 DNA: TGTGCCAGCTCACCCCGACAGTCAGAAGATACGCAGTATTTT. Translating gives CASSPRQSEDTQYF.

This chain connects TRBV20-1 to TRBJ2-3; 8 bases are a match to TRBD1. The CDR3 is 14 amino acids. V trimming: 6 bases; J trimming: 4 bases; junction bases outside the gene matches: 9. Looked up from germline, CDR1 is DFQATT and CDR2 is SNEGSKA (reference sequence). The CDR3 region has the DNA TGCAGTGCACTAGGGACAGGAGGCGCAGATACGCAGTATTTT. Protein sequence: CSALGTGGADTQYF.

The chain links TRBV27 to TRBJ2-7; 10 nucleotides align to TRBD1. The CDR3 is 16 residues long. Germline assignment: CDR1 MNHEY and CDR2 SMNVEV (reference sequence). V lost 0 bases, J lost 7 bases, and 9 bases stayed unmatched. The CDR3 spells CASSLSGQGGRREQYF. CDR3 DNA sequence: TGTGCCAGCAGTTTATCCGGACAGGGGGGCCGGCGGGAGCAGTACTTC.

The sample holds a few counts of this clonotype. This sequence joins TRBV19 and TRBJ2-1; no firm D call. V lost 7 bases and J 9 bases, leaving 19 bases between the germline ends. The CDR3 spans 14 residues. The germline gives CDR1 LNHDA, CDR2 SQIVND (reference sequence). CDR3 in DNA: TGTGCCAGTACCCAGACTCGTACACGGACTGAGCAGTTCTTC. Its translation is CASTQTRTRTEQFF.